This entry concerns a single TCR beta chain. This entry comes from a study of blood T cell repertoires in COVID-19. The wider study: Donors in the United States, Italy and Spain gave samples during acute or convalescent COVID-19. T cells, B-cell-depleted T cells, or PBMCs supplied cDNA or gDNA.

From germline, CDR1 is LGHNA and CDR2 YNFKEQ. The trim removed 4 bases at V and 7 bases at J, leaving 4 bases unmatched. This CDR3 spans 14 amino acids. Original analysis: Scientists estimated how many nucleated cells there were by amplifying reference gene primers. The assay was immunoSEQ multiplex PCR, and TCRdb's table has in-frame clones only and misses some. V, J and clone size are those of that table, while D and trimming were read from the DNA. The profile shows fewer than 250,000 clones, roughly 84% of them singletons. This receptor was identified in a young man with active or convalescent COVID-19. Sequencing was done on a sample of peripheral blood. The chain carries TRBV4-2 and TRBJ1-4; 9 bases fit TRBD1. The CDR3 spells CASSLGQGSEKLFF. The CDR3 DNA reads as TGTGCCAGCAGCCTGGGACAGGGAAGTGAAAAACTGTTTTTT.